This TCR beta chain was sequenced in a study of blood T cell repertoires in COVID-19. Study-level information: The study drew acute and convalescent COVID-19 samples from the United States, Italy and Spain.

Authors' analysis steps: Estimates of nucleated cell counts were drawn from the amplification of reference gene primers. TCRdb's copy holds only in-frame clones and misses some; the assay was immunoSEQ multiplex PCR. The V and J calls and clone size were taken over from that table, and D and trimming were inferred from the DNA. The sample gives about 65,000 clones, 70% to 90% of which show up once; just under 15% is in the top ten. CDR1 is LNHDA, CDR2 SQIVND, per germline (reference sequence). CDR3 length: 16 residues. The V segment lost 3 bases and the J segment 7 bases; nucleotides outside the gene matches: 7.

The sequence was collected from a man older than 75 with acute or convalescent COVID-19. V gene TRBV19 combines with J gene TRBJ1-6; the match to TRBD1 covers 9 bases. Sequenced sample: peripheral blood. CDR3 protein: CASSMPPGTGNSPLHF. The CDR3 DNA is TGTGCCAGTAGTATGCCCCCCGGGACAGGGAATTCACCCCTCCACTTT.